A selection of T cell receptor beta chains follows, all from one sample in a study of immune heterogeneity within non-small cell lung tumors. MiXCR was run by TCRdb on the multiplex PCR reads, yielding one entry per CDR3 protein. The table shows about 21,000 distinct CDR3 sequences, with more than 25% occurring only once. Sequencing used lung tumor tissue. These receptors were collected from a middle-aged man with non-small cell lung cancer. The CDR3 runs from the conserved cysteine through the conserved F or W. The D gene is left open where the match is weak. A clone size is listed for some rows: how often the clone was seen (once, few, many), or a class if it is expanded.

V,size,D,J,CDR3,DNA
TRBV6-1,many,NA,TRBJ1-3,CASAPGALSGNTIYF,TGTGCCAGCGCCCCAGGGGCCCTCTCTGGAAACACCATATATTTT
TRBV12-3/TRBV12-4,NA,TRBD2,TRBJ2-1,CASTKGSGGRGNEQFF,TGTGCCAGCACCAAAGGTAGCGGGGGCCGGGGAAATGAGCAGTTCTTC
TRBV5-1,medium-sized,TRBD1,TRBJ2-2,CASRKGQAVSNTGELFF,TGCGCCAGCAGAAAGGGACAGGCAGTCTCGAACACCGGGGAGCTGTTTTTT
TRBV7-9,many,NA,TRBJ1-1,CASSTEDSFTEAFF,TGTGCCAGCAGTACAGAGGACAGCTTCACTGAAGCTTTCTTT
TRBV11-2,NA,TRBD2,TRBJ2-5,CASSGREVEETQYF,TGTGCCAGCAGCGGGCGGGAGGTCGAGGAGACCCAGTACTTC
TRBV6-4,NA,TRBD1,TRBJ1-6,CASSETGKNSPLHF,TGTGCCAGCAGCGAGACAGGGAAGAATTCACCCCTCCACTTT
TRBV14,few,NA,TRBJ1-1,CASSTQGYTEAFF,TGTGCCAGCAGCACCCAAGGGTACACTGAAGCTTTCTTT
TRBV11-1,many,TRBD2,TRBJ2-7,CASRIAPGGAYEQYF,TGTGCCAGCAGAATAGCCCCGGGAGGCGCCTACGAGCAGTACTTC
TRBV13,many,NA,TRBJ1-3,CATRDGNSGNTIYF,TGTGCCACACGAGACGGAAACTCTGGAAACACCATATATTTT
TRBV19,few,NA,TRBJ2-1,CASSIRTGYNEQFF,TGTGCCAGTAGTATTCGGACTGGGTACAATGAGCAGTTCTTC
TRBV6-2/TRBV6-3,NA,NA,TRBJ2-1,CASSPGTSRSQEQFF,TGTGCCAGCAGTCCTGGCACTAGCCGGAGCCAAGAGCAGTTCTTC
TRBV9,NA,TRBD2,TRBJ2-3,CASSDRLAATDTQYF,TGTGCCAGCAGCGACCGACTAGCGGCTACAGATACGCAGTATTTT
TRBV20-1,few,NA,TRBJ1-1,CSAPLAFF,TGCAGTGCCCCCTTAGCTTTCTTT
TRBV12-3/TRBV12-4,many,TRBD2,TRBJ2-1,CASSAGVDKFF,TGTGCCAGCAGCGCGGGGGTTGATAAGTTCTTC
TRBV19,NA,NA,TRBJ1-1,CASSIGPRNTEAFF,TGTGCCAGTAGTATAGGTCCGAGGAACACTGAAGCTTTCTTT
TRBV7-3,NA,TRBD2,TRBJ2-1,CASSLTSGRPGNEQFF,TGTGCCAGCAGCTTGACTAGCGGGAGGCCGGGGAATGAGCAGTTCTTC
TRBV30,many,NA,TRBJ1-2,CAWSSATGIGGYTF,TGTGCCTGGAGTTCGGCCACAGGGATCGGTGGCTACACCTTC
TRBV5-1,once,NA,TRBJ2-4,CASSLEAGALVGSIQYF,TGCGCCAGCAGCTTGGAGGCAGGGGCTCTTGTTGGAAGCATTCAGTACTTC
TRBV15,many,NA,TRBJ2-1,CATSTPVTEQFF,TGTGCCACCAGCACCCCGGTGACTGAGCAGTTCTTC
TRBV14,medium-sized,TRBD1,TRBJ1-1,CASTPGTGMNTEAFF,TGTGCCAGCACTCCGGGGACAGGGATGAACACTGAAGCTTTCTTT
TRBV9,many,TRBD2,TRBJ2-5,CASSGTSGGAPETQYF,TGTGCCAGCAGCGGTACTAGCGGGGGGGCCCCAGAGACCCAGTACTTC
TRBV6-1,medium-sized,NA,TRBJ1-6,CASSWAGNSPLHF,TGTGCCAGCTCTTGGGCGGGAAATTCACCCCTCCACTTT
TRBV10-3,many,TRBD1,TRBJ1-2,CAISDLTGEYGYTF,TGTGCCATCAGTGACCTAACAGGGGAATATGGCTACACCTTC
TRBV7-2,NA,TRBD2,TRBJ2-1,CASSSAGGRHNEQFF,TGTGCCAGCAGCTCAGCGGGAGGGCGACACAATGAGCAGTTCTTC
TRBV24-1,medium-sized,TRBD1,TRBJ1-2,CATSDWGQGANYGYTF,TGTGCCACCAGTGACTGGGGACAGGGGGCGAACTATGGCTACACCTTC
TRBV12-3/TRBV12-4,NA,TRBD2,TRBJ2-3,CASSPGLAGADTQYF,TGTGCCAGCAGTCCCGGACTAGCGGGAGCAGATACGCAGTATTTT
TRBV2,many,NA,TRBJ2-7,CASTGAGKPYEQYF,TGTGCCAGCACCGGGGCGGGTAAGCCCTACGAGCAGTACTTC
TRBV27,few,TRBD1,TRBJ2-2,CASSSRGRTGELFF,TGTGCCAGCAGTTCCAGGGGGCGGACCGGGGAGCTGTTTTTT
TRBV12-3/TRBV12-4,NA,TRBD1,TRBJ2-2,CTSRLADRGLFFRERTGELFF,TGTACCAGCAGACTGGCTGACAGGGGCTTGTTTTTCCGGGAGCGGACCGGGGAGCTGTTTTTT